The source of this T cell receptor beta chain is a study of blood T cell repertoires in COVID-19. In the study overall: Researchers got acute and convalescent COVID-19 samples from the United States, Italy and Spain. Sources were T cells, B-cell-depleted T cells, or PBMCs; the material itself was cDNA or gDNA.

The CDR3 consists of 13 residues. Losses at the gene ends were 4 bases for V and 15 bases for J; bases not matched to a gene: 11. The germline V gene has CDR1 MNHEY and CDR2 SVGEGT. In the authors' methods: By means of reference gene primer amplification, nucleated cell counts were estimated. The data were produced by immunoSEQ multiplex PCR, yet TCRdb's version contains in-frame clones alone and is incomplete. The DNA was the basis for D and trimming; V, J and clone size are from that table. The sample shows about 200,000 clones, roughly 90% of them seen only once. A Seattle source enrolled patients during active infection and followed them longitudinally.

Specimen: peripheral blood. J is TRBJ2-1 and V is TRBV6-2 or TRBV6-3, with TRBD1 matching over 8 bases. This sequence was found in a man aged 45-65 years with COVID-19, enrolled during active disease. The CDR3 sequence is CASSSLGQGPPFF. CDR3 DNA sequence: TGTGCCAGCAGTTCCTTAGGACAGGGACCCCCGTTCTTC.